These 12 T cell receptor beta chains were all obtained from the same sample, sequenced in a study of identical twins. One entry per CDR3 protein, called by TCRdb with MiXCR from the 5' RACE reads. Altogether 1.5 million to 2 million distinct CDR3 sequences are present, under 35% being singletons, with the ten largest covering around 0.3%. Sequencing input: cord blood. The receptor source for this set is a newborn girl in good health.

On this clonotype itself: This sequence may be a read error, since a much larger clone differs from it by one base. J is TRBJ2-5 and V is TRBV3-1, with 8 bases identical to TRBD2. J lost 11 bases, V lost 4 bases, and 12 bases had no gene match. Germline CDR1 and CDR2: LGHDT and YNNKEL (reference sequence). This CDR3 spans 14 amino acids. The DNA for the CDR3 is TGTGCCAGCAGCCTCCCGGGACTAGACAATGAGCAGTACTTC. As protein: CASSLPGLDNEQYF.

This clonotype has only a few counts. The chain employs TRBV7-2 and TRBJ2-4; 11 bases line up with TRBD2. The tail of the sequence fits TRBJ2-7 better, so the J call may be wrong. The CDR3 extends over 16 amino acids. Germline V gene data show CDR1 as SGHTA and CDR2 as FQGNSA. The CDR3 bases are TGTGCCAGCAGCTTAGAAACACTAGCGGGAGCGCACGAGCAGTACTTC. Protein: CASSLETLAGAHEQYF.

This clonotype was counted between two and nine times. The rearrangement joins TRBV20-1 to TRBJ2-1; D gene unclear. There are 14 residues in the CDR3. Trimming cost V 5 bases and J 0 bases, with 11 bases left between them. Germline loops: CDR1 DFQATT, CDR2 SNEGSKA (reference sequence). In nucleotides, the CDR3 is TGCAGTGCTTCTCCCCCAAGCTCCTACAATGAGCAGTTCTTC. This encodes CSASPPSSYNEQFF.

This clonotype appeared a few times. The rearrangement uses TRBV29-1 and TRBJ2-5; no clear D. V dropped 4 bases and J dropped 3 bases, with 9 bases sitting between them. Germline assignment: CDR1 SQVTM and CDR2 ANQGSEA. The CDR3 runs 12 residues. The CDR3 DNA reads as TGCAGCGTTGGGGCAGCAAAAGAGACCCAGTACTTC. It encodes CSVGAAKETQYF.

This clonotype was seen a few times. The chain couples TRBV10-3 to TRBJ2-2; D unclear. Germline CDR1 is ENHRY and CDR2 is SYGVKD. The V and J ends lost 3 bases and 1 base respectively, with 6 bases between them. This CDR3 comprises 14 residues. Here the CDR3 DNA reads TGTGCCATCAGTGAAGGCGGGAACACCGGGGAGCTGTTTTTT. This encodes CAISEGGNTGELFF.

The CDR3 region is CASSPRGQEGEKLFF. The CDR3 nucleotides read TGTGCCAGCTCACCTAGGGGACAGGAAGGCGAAAAACTGTTTTTT. The rearrangement uses TRBV18 and TRBJ1-4, with 8 nucleotides matching TRBD1. This CDR3 spans 15 amino acids. J lost 8 bases, V lost 3 bases, and 8 bases had no gene match. CDR1 is KGHSH and CDR2 is LQKENI in the germline V gene.

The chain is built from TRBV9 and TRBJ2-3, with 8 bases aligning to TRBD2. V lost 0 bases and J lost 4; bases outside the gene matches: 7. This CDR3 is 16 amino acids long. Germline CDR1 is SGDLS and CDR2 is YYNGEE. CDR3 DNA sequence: TGTGCCAGCAGCGTAGGCTTGGGAGCGGGAGCAGATACGCAGTATTTT. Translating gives CASSVGLGAGADTQYF.

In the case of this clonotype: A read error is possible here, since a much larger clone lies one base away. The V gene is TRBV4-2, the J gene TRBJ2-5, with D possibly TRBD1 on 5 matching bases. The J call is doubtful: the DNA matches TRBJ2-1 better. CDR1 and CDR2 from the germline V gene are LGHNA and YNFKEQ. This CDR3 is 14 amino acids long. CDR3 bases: TGTGCCAGCAGCCAGGACACGTTCCAAGAGACCCAGTTCTTC. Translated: CASSQDTFQETQFF.

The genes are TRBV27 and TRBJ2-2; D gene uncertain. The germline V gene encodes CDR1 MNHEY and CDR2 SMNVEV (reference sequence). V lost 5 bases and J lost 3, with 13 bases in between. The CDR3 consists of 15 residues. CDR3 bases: TGTGCCAGCAGTCCGGCCCGGTTATACACCGGGGAGCTGTTTTTT. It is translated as CASSPARLYTGELFF.

The CDR3 nucleotides read TGTGCCAGCAGCTTAGATCCCTCGAATGAAGCTTTCTTT. Its translation is CASSLDPSNEAFF. V gene TRBV7-6 combines with J gene TRBJ1-1, with no clear D. Germline-derived CDR1 and CDR2 are SGHVS and FNYEAQ. The length of the CDR3 is 13 residues. Trimming took 1 base from V and 7 from J, leaving 10 bases between them.

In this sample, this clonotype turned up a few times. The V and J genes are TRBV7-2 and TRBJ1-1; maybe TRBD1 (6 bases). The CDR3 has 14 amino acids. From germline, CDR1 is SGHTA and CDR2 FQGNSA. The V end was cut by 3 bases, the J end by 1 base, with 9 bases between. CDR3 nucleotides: TGTGCCAGCAGCTTTACGACAGGGAACACTGAAGCTTTCTTT. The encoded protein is CASSFTTGNTEAFF.

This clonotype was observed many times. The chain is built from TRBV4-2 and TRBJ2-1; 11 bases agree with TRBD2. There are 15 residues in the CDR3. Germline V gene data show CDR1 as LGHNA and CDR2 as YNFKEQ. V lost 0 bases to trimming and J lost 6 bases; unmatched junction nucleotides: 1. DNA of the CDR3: TGTGCCAGCAGCCAAGATAGCGGGGGGGCCAATGAGCAGTTCTTC. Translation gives CASSQDSGGANEQFF.